The rows below give T cell receptor beta chains drawn from one sample of a study of T cell responses to AZD1222 COVID-19 vaccine. Assay used: immunoSEQ multiplex PCR; TCRdb lists only in-frame clones, some missing. The sample records approximately 120,000 clones, 92% being singletons. Sequencing used peripheral blood, obtained on day 0 of AZD1222 vaccination. All receptors derive from an adult in good health. Each CDR3 is given with its conserved first and last residue. Fields, in order: V gene, CDR3 length, clone size, J gene, D gene, CDR3 DNA, CDR3 protein. The D gene is left open where the match is weak. Some rows mark clone size as missing; the rest say once, few, many or name a class of expanded clone.

TRBV24-1	19	once	TRBJ2-3	TRBD2	TGTGCCACCAGTGATAATTGGCGGGTAGCGGGAGGTCGCACAGATACGCAGTATTTT	CATSDNWRVAGGRTDTQYF
TRBV2	13	.	TRBJ1-5	.	TGTGCCAGCAGCCTAGAAACAAGGCAGCCCCAGCATTTT	CASSLETRQPQHF
TRBV5-1	15	.	TRBJ1-3	.	TGCGCCAGCAGCTCCGCCGGAGCCCCTGGAAACACCATATATTTT	CASSSAGAPGNTIYF
TRBV6-1	14	.	TRBJ2-3	.	TGTGCCAGCAGTGAAGGTGGGGTGGCAGATACGCAGTATTTT	CASSEGGVADTQYF
TRBV14	15	.	TRBJ2-1	TRBD1	TGTGCCAGCAGCCATCCTACCAGGGGGCGGGTTGAGCAGTTCTTC	CASSHPTRGRVEQFF
TRBV7-3	13	few	TRBJ2-1	.	TGTGCCAGCAGCTTAGGGACTTCTAGTACGAAGTTCTTC	CASSLGTSSTKFF
TRBV7-9	15	.	TRBJ2-2	TRBD2	TGTGCCAGCAGCTTAGACACCGGGGGGACCGGGGAGCTGTTTTTT	CASSLDTGGTGELFF
TRBV5-6	15	.	TRBJ2-5	.	TGTGCCAGCGGAGACAGCCTCCGCGGAATGGAGACCCAGTACTTC	CASGDSLRGMETQYF
TRBV15	19	.	TRBJ2-4	TRBD1	TGTGCCACCAGCAGAGACACAGCCGAGGGACAGAATACCAAAAACATTCAGTACTTC	CATSRDTAEGQNTKNIQYF
TRBV10-1	18	few	TRBJ2-7	TRBD2	TGCGCCAGCAGTGGGGGTCTAGCGGGAGGCCCCTATAAATACGAGCAGTACTTC	CASSGGLAGGPYKYEQYF
TRBV7-3	15	.	TRBJ2-1	.	TGTGCCAGCAGCCCTGAACCGGGACAATACAATGAGCAGTTCTTC	CASSPEPGQYNEQFF
TRBV6-6	17	.	TRBJ2-2	TRBD2	TGTGCCAGCAGTCCCCAACTAGCGGGAGGAGGGACCGGGGAGCTGTTTTTT	CASSPQLAGGGTGELFF
TRBV19	15	once	TRBJ2-3	TRBD2	TGTGCCAGTAGTATAAAAGCGGGAGGTGCAGATACGCAGTATTTT	CASSIKAGGADTQYF
TRBV18	12	.	TRBJ2-7	TRBD1	TGTGCCAGCTCAACAGGGGTAGGGGAGCAGTACTTC	CASSTGVGEQYF
TRBV6-2/TRBV6-3	13	.	TRBJ2-7	.	TGTGCCAGCAGTTCGACAGTACCCTACGAGCAGTACTTC	CASSSTVPYEQYF
TRBV29-1	14	.	TRBJ1-5	.	TGCAGCGCCCTACCTTGGGGGGGTCAGGGGCCCCAGCATTTT	CSALPWGGQGPQHF
TRBV6-2/TRBV6-3	13	.	TRBJ1-2	.	TGTGCCAGCAGTTTTCCGGGGGCGTTTGGCTACACCTTC	CASSFPGAFGYTF
TRBV27	15	.	TRBJ2-1	.	TGTGCCAGCAGTTTGTCGCTAAGCTCCTACAATGAGCAGTTCTTC	CASSLSLSSYNEQFF
TRBV9	13	.	TRBJ1-5	.	TGTGCCAGCAGCGCCCAGCCTCGTCAGCCCCAGCATTTT	CASSAQPRQPQHF
TRBV29-1	15	once	TRBJ1-3	TRBD1	TGCAGCGTTGGGACAGGAGCCAACTCTGGAAACACCATATATTTT	CSVGTGANSGNTIYF
TRBV5-1	14	once	TRBJ1-6	.	TGCGCCAGCAGCGCAGGGTCCGCTGATTCACCCCTCCACTTT	CASSAGSADSPLHF
TRBV7-2	14	.	TRBJ1-3	.	TGTGCCAGCAGCTCCCCGGGGGCTGGAAACACCATATATTTT	CASSSPGAGNTIYF
TRBV29-1	14	few	TRBJ2-2	TRBD1	TGCAGCGCACAAGGGACAGGGTGGACCGGGGAGCTGTTTTTT	CSAQGTGWTGELFF
TRBV19	13	.	TRBJ1-2	.	TGTGCCAGTAGTGCGACAGCTAGAGATGGCTACACCTTC	CASSATARDGYTF
TRBV6-5	15	.	TRBJ1-2	TRBD1	TGTGCCAGCAGTTCCCAGGGGGCGCCTAACTATGGCTACACCTTC	CASSSQGAPNYGYTF
TRBV4-1	15	once	TRBJ2-7	TRBD2	TGCGCCAGCAGCAGACCGGGACTAGGAATCTACGAGCAGTACTTC	CASSRPGLGIYEQYF
TRBV2	13	.	TRBJ1-5	.	TGTGCCAGCACCAGGGGTAGCAATCAGCCCCAGCATTTT	CASTRGSNQPQHF
TRBV15	15	.	TRBJ1-6	.	TGTGCCACCAGCAGAGATAAAGAATCCCCCACCCCCCTCCACTTT	CATSRDKESPTPLHF
TRBV7-8	15	.	TRBJ2-5	TRBD2	TGTGCCAGCAGCCCCGGCGTTGTCGGGGGGGAGACCCAGTACTTC	CASSPGVVGGETQYF
TRBV7-3	13	.	TRBJ1-2	.	TGTGCCAGCAGCTTAACAGGGGAAGGTGGCTACACCTTC	CASSLTGEGGYTF
TRBV4-2	16	.	TRBJ1-2	.	TGTGCCAGCAGCCAAGAAAGGGGAGGAGGTTACTATGGCTACACCTTC	CASSQERGGGYYGYTF
TRBV2	11	.	TRBJ1-1	.	TGTGCCACGAAAGGAGGGTTCGGGGCTTTCTTT	CATKGGFGAFF
TRBV9	12	once	TRBJ2-1	.	TGTGCCAGCAGCGTAGGAACCGGTGAGCAGTTCTTC	CASSVGTGEQFF
TRBV5-5	16	.	TRBJ2-5	TRBD1	TGTGCCAGCAGCTTTTCCGGGACAGGGAGATTCGAGACCCAGTACTTC	CASSFSGTGRFETQYF
TRBV5-1	16	.	TRBJ1-4	.	TGCGCCAGCAGCCCGACCCAGGGACCCCCTGAGGAAAAACTGTTTTTT	CASSPTQGPPEEKLFF
TRBV4-2	15	few	TRBJ2-7	TRBD2	TGTGCCAGCAGCAGGACTAGCGGGAGGGAATACGAGCAGTACTTC	CASSRTSGREYEQYF
TRBV5-1	17	.	TRBJ2-2	TRBD1	TGCGCCAGTCGGAGCCTGAAGACAGGGGGGAACACCGGGGAGCTGTTTTTT	CASRSLKTGGNTGELFF
TRBV18	17	.	TRBJ2-2	.	TGTGCCAGCTCACCATATAGCCGCCGGATAAACACCGGGGAGCTGTTTTTT	CASSPYSRRINTGELFF
TRBV5-1	15	.	TRBJ2-7	.	TGCGCCAGCAGCTTGGGGACATCCTTTGATTACGAGCAGTACTTC	CASSLGTSFDYEQYF
TRBV27	13	.	TRBJ2-1	.	TGTGCCAGCAGTTCGTTCACGATCAATGAGCAGTTCTTC	CASSSFTINEQFF
TRBV7-8	13	few	TRBJ1-1	.	TGTGCCAGCAGCTATCAACCGAACACTGAAGCTTTCTTT	CASSYQPNTEAFF
TRBV28	14	once	TRBJ2-7	.	TGTGCCAGCAGTTTAAGTCAGGGTCCATGGGAGCAGTACTTC	CASSLSQGPWEQYF
TRBV18	14	.	TRBJ2-7	.	TGTGCCAGCTCACCATCTCCGGAACCCTACGAGCAGTACTTC	CASSPSPEPYEQYF
TRBV18	19	few	TRBJ1-6	TRBD1	TGTGCCAGCTCACTTACCGGGGCCGGGACAGGGAAATATAATTCACCCCTCCACTTT	CASSLTGAGTGKYNSPLHF
TRBV5-1	16	.	TRBJ1-2	.	TGCGCCAGCAGCTTGCCCCGCGGACCCGGGGGACGTGGCTACACCTTC	CASSLPRGPGGRGYTF
TRBV9	17	.	TRBJ2-3	TRBD2	TGTGCCAGCAGCGTAGTGGAGAGCGGGAGGGCAGCAGATACGCAGTATTTT	CASSVVESGRAADTQYF